Listed below are T cell receptor beta chains from one sample, sequenced in a study of shared clonotypes between healthy human individuals. The table came from immunoSEQ multiplex PCR; TCRdb's copy has only in-frame clones and leaves some out. The data show 850,000 to 1,200,000 clones, roughly 75% seen once. Sequenced material: memory CD4+ T cells sorted from blood. The receptors originated from a man younger than 35 in good health. Both conserved end residues are part of each CDR3. The order of the fields is V gene, clone size, CDR3 length, D gene, J gene, CDR3 DNA, CDR3 protein. D genes are given only for firm matches. The size of a clone is reported for some rows only, either as once, few or many, or as a class for expanded clones.

v_call: TRBV4-3
clone_size: -
cdr3_length: 14
d_call: -
j_call: TRBJ1-3
cdr3_nt: TGCGCCAGCAGCCAAGCCATGGCTGGAAACACCATATATTTT
cdr3_aa: CASSQAMAGNTIYF

v_call: TRBV6-1
clone_size: -
cdr3_length: 15
d_call: -
j_call: TRBJ2-7
cdr3_nt: TGTGCCAGCAGGGGGTTGGTGGGGTCACCCTACGAGCAGTACTTC
cdr3_aa: CASRGLVGSPYEQYF

v_call: TRBV6-5
clone_size: -
cdr3_length: 14
d_call: TRBD1
j_call: TRBJ2-7
cdr3_nt: TGTGCCAGCAGTTACCGGGACAGGGTACACGAGCAGTACTTC
cdr3_aa: CASSYRDRVHEQYF

v_call: TRBV19
clone_size: -
cdr3_length: 15
d_call: -
j_call: TRBJ2-1
cdr3_nt: TGTGCCAGTACCAGGGGAGGGCTCGGAGACAATGAGCAGTTCTTC
cdr3_aa: CASTRGGLGDNEQFF

v_call: TRBV6-1
clone_size: -
cdr3_length: 15
d_call: -
j_call: TRBJ1-6
cdr3_nt: TGTGCCAGCCACGACAGGAGCTCCTATAATTCACCCCTCCACTTT
cdr3_aa: CASHDRSSYNSPLHF

v_call: TRBV5-1
clone_size: -
cdr3_length: 16
d_call: TRBD2
j_call: TRBJ2-5
cdr3_nt: TGCGCCAGCAGCTTGACCCTAGCGGGAGTCTGGGAGACCCAGTACTTC
cdr3_aa: CASSLTLAGVWETQYF

v_call: TRBV5-4
clone_size: -
cdr3_length: 15
d_call: -
j_call: TRBJ2-3
cdr3_nt: TGTGCCAGCAGCTTAGGCCCCGAGGGACCAGATACGCAGTATTTT
cdr3_aa: CASSLGPEGPDTQYF

v_call: TRBV25-1
clone_size: -
cdr3_length: 15
d_call: TRBD2
j_call: TRBJ2-3
cdr3_nt: TGTGCCAGCAGCCTTAAGGGTAGCGGGAGGGACACGCAGTATTTT
cdr3_aa: CASSLKGSGRDTQYF

v_call: TRBV18
clone_size: -
cdr3_length: 15
d_call: -
j_call: TRBJ1-1
cdr3_nt: TGTGCCAGCTCGCCCCGGAAGGCCCCAGATACTGAAGCTTTCTTT
cdr3_aa: CASSPRKAPDTEAFF

v_call: TRBV7-8
clone_size: -
cdr3_length: 13
d_call: -
j_call: TRBJ2-5
cdr3_nt: TGTGCCAGCAGCCCCGCCGGCTCGAGGGGCCAGTACTTC
cdr3_aa: CASSPAGSRGQYF

v_call: TRBV4-3
clone_size: -
cdr3_length: 14
d_call: -
j_call: TRBJ2-7
cdr3_nt: TGCGCCAGCAGCCAACACCCCGCCTCCTACGAGCAGTACTTC
cdr3_aa: CASSQHPASYEQYF

v_call: TRBV18
clone_size: -
cdr3_length: 16
d_call: -
j_call: TRBJ1-1
cdr3_nt: TGTGCCAGCTCACCTGACTTCGGGGGGGCGCGAGTACAAGCTTTCTTT
cdr3_aa: CASSPDFGGARVQAFF

v_call: TRBV5-4
clone_size: once
cdr3_length: 15
d_call: TRBD1
j_call: TRBJ2-2
cdr3_nt: TGTGCCAGCAGCCGTGGACAGGGGGCTACCGGGGAGCTGTTTTTT
cdr3_aa: CASSRGQGATGELFF

v_call: TRBV5-6
clone_size: -
cdr3_length: 14
d_call: -
j_call: TRBJ2-2
cdr3_nt: TGTGCCAGCAGCTACCGAACAGGGTTCGGGGAGCTGTTTTTT
cdr3_aa: CASSYRTGFGELFF

v_call: TRBV29-1
clone_size: -
cdr3_length: 15
d_call: TRBD2
j_call: TRBJ2-4
cdr3_nt: TGCAGCGTTGGACTAGCGGGATTAGCCAAAAACATTCAGTACTTC
cdr3_aa: CSVGLAGLAKNIQYF

v_call: TRBV10-3
clone_size: -
cdr3_length: 13
d_call: -
j_call: TRBJ1-1
cdr3_nt: TGTGCCATCAGTGAGTCTTATGTCACTGAAGCTTTCTTT
cdr3_aa: CAISESYVTEAFF

v_call: TRBV7-8
clone_size: -
cdr3_length: 15
d_call: TRBD1
j_call: TRBJ2-3
cdr3_nt: TGTGCCAGCAGCCTAGAACCGACAGGGGCGGGTACGCAGTATTTT
cdr3_aa: CASSLEPTGAGTQYF

v_call: TRBV19
clone_size: -
cdr3_length: 13
d_call: -
j_call: TRBJ1-5
cdr3_nt: TGTGCCAGTAGTATGTCCGGGAATCAGCCCCAGCATTTT
cdr3_aa: CASSMSGNQPQHF

v_call: TRBV7-8
clone_size: -
cdr3_length: 16
d_call: TRBD2
j_call: TRBJ2-3
cdr3_nt: TGTGCCAGCAGCTGGACTAGCGGGGGGAGCACAGATACGCAGTATTTT
cdr3_aa: CASSWTSGGSTDTQYF

v_call: TRBV2
clone_size: -
cdr3_length: 14
d_call: -
j_call: TRBJ1-1
cdr3_nt: TGTGCCAGCAGTGCCCCCGGGAGGGGCACTGAAGCTTTCTTT
cdr3_aa: CASSAPGRGTEAFF

v_call: TRBV25-1
clone_size: few
cdr3_length: 12
d_call: -
j_call: TRBJ1-6
cdr3_nt: TGTGCCAGCAGTTCGGCAGGTGGGCCCCTCCACTTT
cdr3_aa: CASSSAGGPLHF

v_call: TRBV19
clone_size: -
cdr3_length: 15
d_call: -
j_call: TRBJ2-3
cdr3_nt: TGTGCCAGTAGTATAGATCGAAACAGGGCAGATACGCAGTATTTT
cdr3_aa: CASSIDRNRADTQYF

v_call: TRBV5-6
clone_size: -
cdr3_length: 15
d_call: -
j_call: TRBJ2-5
cdr3_nt: TGTGCCAGCAGCCTCCGGGGAAAAGCACAAGAGACCCAGTACTTC
cdr3_aa: CASSLRGKAQETQYF

v_call: TRBV5-1
clone_size: -
cdr3_length: 13
d_call: TRBD1
j_call: TRBJ2-5
cdr3_nt: TGCGCCAGCAGCATACAGGGGATGGAGACCCAGTACTTC
cdr3_aa: CASSIQGMETQYF

v_call: TRBV11-2
clone_size: few
cdr3_length: 13
d_call: -
j_call: TRBJ2-7
cdr3_nt: TGTGCCAGCAGCTTAGATCTACTTCACGAGCAGTACTTC
cdr3_aa: CASSLDLLHEQYF

v_call: TRBV5-1
clone_size: -
cdr3_length: 14
d_call: -
j_call: TRBJ1-1
cdr3_nt: TGCGCCAGCAGCTGGGACACCGTGAACACTGAAGCTTTCTTT
cdr3_aa: CASSWDTVNTEAFF

v_call: TRBV10-3
clone_size: -
cdr3_length: 15
d_call: -
j_call: TRBJ2-7
cdr3_nt: TGTGCCATCAGTGGAGGGGGGGGGCCCACCTACGAGCAGTACTTC
cdr3_aa: CAISGGGGPTYEQYF

v_call: TRBV6-5
clone_size: few
cdr3_length: 11
d_call: -
j_call: TRBJ1-1
cdr3_nt: TGTGCCAGCAAACAGGACACTGAAGCTTTCTTT
cdr3_aa: CASKQDTEAFF

v_call: TRBV13
clone_size: once
cdr3_length: 11
d_call: -
j_call: TRBJ2-1
cdr3_nt: TGTGCCAGCAGAACTCACAATGAGCAGTTCTTC
cdr3_aa: CASRTHNEQFF

v_call: TRBV7-8
clone_size: -
cdr3_length: 13
d_call: TRBD1
j_call: TRBJ2-1
cdr3_nt: TGTGCCAGCACAGTACAGGGGCCGGGTGAGCAGTTCTTC
cdr3_aa: CASTVQGPGEQFF

v_call: TRBV10-3
clone_size: -
cdr3_length: 14
d_call: -
j_call: TRBJ2-7
cdr3_nt: TGTGCCATCAGTGTGGGGGGCAAAAGGGTCGAGCAGTACTTC
cdr3_aa: CAISVGGKRVEQYF

v_call: TRBV10-1
clone_size: -
cdr3_length: 14
d_call: -
j_call: TRBJ2-3
cdr3_nt: TGCGCCAGCAGTTCCTCGGGCAGCACAGATACGCAGTATTTT
cdr3_aa: CASSSSGSTDTQYF

v_call: TRBV5-8
clone_size: few
cdr3_length: 14
d_call: -
j_call: TRBJ1-4
cdr3_nt: TGTGCCAGCAGCTTTGGACGGGCAAAGGAAAAACTGTTTTTT
cdr3_aa: CASSFGRAKEKLFF

v_call: TRBV7-2
clone_size: -
cdr3_length: 15
d_call: -
j_call: TRBJ1-6
cdr3_nt: TGTGCCAGCAGCTTAGCGCAGGGAATCAATTCACCCCTCCACTTT
cdr3_aa: CASSLAQGINSPLHF

v_call: TRBV5-1
clone_size: -
cdr3_length: 14
d_call: -
j_call: TRBJ1-1
cdr3_nt: TGCGCCAGCAGCTTAACAGGGTTGAACACTGAAGCTTTCTTT
cdr3_aa: CASSLTGLNTEAFF

v_call: TRBV30
clone_size: once
cdr3_length: 16
d_call: TRBD1
j_call: TRBJ1-4
cdr3_nt: TGTGCCTGGAATAGAGGTAGTTGGCAGGGGGTCCAAAAACTGTTTTTT
cdr3_aa: CAWNRGSWQGVQKLFF

v_call: TRBV5-3
clone_size: -
cdr3_length: 14
d_call: -
j_call: TRBJ2-7
cdr3_nt: TGTGCCAGAAGCTTGAGGGGGTTGGTGAGCGAGCAGTACTTC
cdr3_aa: CARSLRGLVSEQYF

v_call: TRBV7-3
clone_size: few
cdr3_length: 14
d_call: -
j_call: TRBJ2-2
cdr3_nt: TGTGCCAGCAGCTTAGTGGGCAACACCGGGGAGCTGTTTTTT
cdr3_aa: CASSLVGNTGELFF

v_call: TRBV10-3
clone_size: -
cdr3_length: 15
d_call: TRBD1
j_call: TRBJ1-5
cdr3_nt: TGTGCCATCAGTCGGACAGGGGATAGGAATCAGCCCCAGCATTTT
cdr3_aa: CAISRTGDRNQPQHF

v_call: TRBV30
clone_size: -
cdr3_length: 15
d_call: -
j_call: TRBJ2-7
cdr3_nt: TGTGCCTGGAGTGTCTATAAAGGGGTCTCCTACGAGCAGTACTTC
cdr3_aa: CAWSVYKGVSYEQYF

v_call: TRBV7-9
clone_size: -
cdr3_length: 14
d_call: TRBD1
j_call: TRBJ2-1
cdr3_nt: TGTGCCAGCAGCTTAGGGCAGGGGGCCCGAGAGCAGTTCTTC
cdr3_aa: CASSLGQGAREQFF

v_call: TRBV6-5
clone_size: -
cdr3_length: 12
d_call: -
j_call: TRBJ2-7
cdr3_nt: TGTGCCAGCAGTTCCCCCGGGTGGGAGCAGTACTTC
cdr3_aa: CASSSPGWEQYF

v_call: TRBV19
clone_size: -
cdr3_length: 16
d_call: TRBD2
j_call: TRBJ2-7
cdr3_nt: TGTGCCAGTAGTCCTCGACTAGCGGGGGACTCCTACGAGCAGTACTTC
cdr3_aa: CASSPRLAGDSYEQYF

v_call: TRBV18
clone_size: once
cdr3_length: 15
d_call: -
j_call: TRBJ2-2
cdr3_nt: TGTGCCAGCTCACCGAGGGCGGCATTAACCGGGGAGCTGTTTTTT
cdr3_aa: CASSPRAALTGELFF

v_call: TRBV4-3
clone_size: -
cdr3_length: 14
d_call: -
j_call: TRBJ2-6
cdr3_nt: TGCGCCAGCAGACCGACGACAGGGGCCAACGTCCTGACTTTC
cdr3_aa: CASRPTTGANVLTF

v_call: TRBV10-3
clone_size: few
cdr3_length: 12
d_call: -
j_call: TRBJ2-2
cdr3_nt: TGTGCCATCAGGGAAAGCGCCGGGGAGCTGTTTTTT
cdr3_aa: CAIRESAGELFF

v_call: TRBV11-2
clone_size: -
cdr3_length: 19
d_call: -
j_call: TRBJ1-3
cdr3_nt: TGTGCCAGCAGCCGATACAGGAGACAGGTTCTCTTCTCTGGAAACACCATATATTTT
cdr3_aa: CASSRYRRQVLFSGNTIYF

v_call: TRBV7-9
clone_size: -
cdr3_length: 15
d_call: -
j_call: TRBJ2-1
cdr3_nt: TGTGCCAGCAGCTTAGGAAATGAGCGGGCCAATGAGCAGTTCTTC
cdr3_aa: CASSLGNERANEQFF

v_call: TRBV2
clone_size: -
cdr3_length: 15
d_call: -
j_call: TRBJ2-5
cdr3_nt: TGTGCCAGCAGGACCGCAACAGGTTACCAAGAGACCCAGTACTTC
cdr3_aa: CASRTATGYQETQYF

v_call: TRBV7-2
clone_size: -
cdr3_length: 14
d_call: -
j_call: TRBJ1-1
cdr3_nt: TGTGCCAGCAGCTTAGTCCGGGCACAAACTGAAGCTTTCTTT
cdr3_aa: CASSLVRAQTEAFF

v_call: TRBV2
clone_size: -
cdr3_length: 15
d_call: TRBD2
j_call: TRBJ2-7
cdr3_nt: TGTGCCAGCAGACCGACTAGCGGGAGCTCCTACGAGCAGTACTTC
cdr3_aa: CASRPTSGSSYEQYF

v_call: TRBV6-5
clone_size: once
cdr3_length: 14
d_call: -
j_call: TRBJ1-2
cdr3_nt: TGTGCCAGCAGTTCCACAGGACAGACCTATGGCTACACCTTC
cdr3_aa: CASSSTGQTYGYTF

v_call: TRBV4-3
clone_size: -
cdr3_length: 17
d_call: TRBD2
j_call: TRBJ2-5
cdr3_nt: TGCGCCAGCAGCCAAGATCTTGGAGCGGGAGTTGGAGAGACCCAGTACTTC
cdr3_aa: CASSQDLGAGVGETQYF

v_call: TRBV28
clone_size: -
cdr3_length: 15
d_call: -
j_call: TRBJ1-4
cdr3_nt: TGTGCCAGCAGCGACAGCGGGGCGTCTAATGAAAAACTGTTTTTT
cdr3_aa: CASSDSGASNEKLFF

v_call: TRBV4-3
clone_size: -
cdr3_length: 17
d_call: TRBD1
j_call: TRBJ2-7
cdr3_nt: TGCGCCAGCAGCCAAGATTGGGGGTGGACAGGCGGGTACGAGCAGTACTTC
cdr3_aa: CASSQDWGWTGGYEQYF